These 18 T cell receptor beta chains were all obtained from the same sample, sequenced in a study of molecular identifiers for immune sequencing clone quantification. Each CDR3 protein gets one entry after TCRdb re-called the PCR reads with MiXCR. The sample includes under 650,000 distinct CDR3 sequences, about 20% of them seen just once. Specimen: naive CD8+ T cells from blood, with Jurkat cell RNA spiked in. Subset defined: FACS-sorted CD8+CD4-CCR7+CD45RA+ naive T cells. These receptor sequences come from a human donor in good health. Some libraries in this study had Jurkat cell RNA spiked in.

This chain joins TRBV13 and TRBJ2-2; D ambiguous. CDR1 is PRHDT and CDR2 is FYEKMQ in the germline V gene (reference sequence). The V end was cut by 1 base, the J end by 4 bases, with 16 bases between. The CDR3 extends over 17 amino acids. Here the CDR3 reads CASSLEGTAASTGELFF. The CDR3 nucleotides are TGTGCCAGCAGCTTAGAAGGCACCGCGGCGAGCACCGGGGAGCTGTTTTTT.

As regards this clonotype: The junction and the germline gene differ at one end; a read error may be behind it. V is TRBV27 and J is TRBJ2-4; a possible D gene is TRBD1 (6 bases). Germline V lookup: CDR1 MNHEY, CDR2 SMNVEV (reference sequence). CDR3 length equals 15 residues. The CDR3 DNA is TGTGCCAGCAGTCCGTTTGACAGGTCCACAAACATTCAGTGCTTC. Amino acids: CASSPFDRSTNIQCF.

This clonotype was counted at least ten times. This chain joins TRBV7-6 and TRBJ2-3; a weak D match, TRBD2 (6 bases). Between the trimmed V and J ends, which lost 4 bases and 3 bases, there was a span of 17 bases. Germline lookup yields CDR1 SGHVS and CDR2 FNYEAQ. The CDR3 is 16 residues long. CDR3 sequence: CASSSHRASETDTQYF. CDR3 sequence (DNA): TGTGCCAGCAGCTCCCATCGGGCTAGCGAGACAGATACGCAGTATTTT. The full variable domain, with the rest looked up from reference TRBV7-6 and TRBJ2-3, is GAGVSQSPRYKVTKRGQDVALRCDPISGHVSLYWYRQALGQGPEFLTYFNYEAQQDKSGLPNDRFSAERPEGSISTLTIQRTEQRDSAMYRCASSSHRASETDTQYFGPGTRLTVL.

Ten or more counts support this clonotype. The V gene is TRBV7-2, the J gene TRBJ2-5, with 9 bases fitting TRBD1. The CDR3 contains 15 residues. The ends lost 6 bases at V and 8 bases at J; junction bases unmatched: 13. The germline CDR1 and CDR2 sequences are SGHTA and FQGNSA. The CDR3: CASRKDRGKVETQYF. The CDR3 DNA follows: TGTGCCAGCAGAAAAGACAGGGGGAAAGTGGAAACCCAGTACTTC.

In this sample, this clonotype turned up a few times. The gene calls are TRBV14 and TRBJ2-7; no reliable D call. Germline CDR1 is SGHDN and CDR2 is FVKESK. This CDR3 is built from 13 residues. Trimming removed 1 base from V and 6 bases from J, with 10 bases in between. The CDR3 here is CASSQVAHFEQYF. The CDR3 nucleotides read TGTGCCAGCAGCCAAGTGGCTCACTTCGAGCAGTACTTC. Using reference TRBV14 and TRBJ2-7 for the parts outside the CDR3, the full variable domain is EAGVTQFPSHSVIEKGQTVTLRCDPISGHDNLYWYRRVMGKEIKFLLHFVKESKQDESGMPNNRFLAERTGGTYSTLKVQPAELEDSGVYFCASSQVAHFEQYFGPGTRLTVT.

The rearrangement joins TRBV28 to TRBJ1-2, with 8 nucleotides matching TRBD1. The CDR3 consists of 17 residues. Germline V gives CDR1 MDHEN, CDR2 SYDVKM. J gave up 7 bases and V 6 bases, and 19 bases lay outside the gene matches. CDR3 in DNA: TGTGCCAGCAGCCATCTTCAGGGGGCTGACCTTCGTGGTGGCTACACCTTC. Amino acid sequence: CASSHLQGADLRGGYTF.

This clonotype was counted ten times or more. The rearrangement uses TRBV7-9 and TRBJ2-1; tentative D call: TRBD2 (6 bases). Germline CDR1 is SEHNR and CDR2 is FQNEAQ (reference sequence). CDR3 length: 16 residues. Trimming left V 3 bases short and J 5 bases short, with 17 bases between. This chain's CDR3 is CASSFPLPGAHNEQFF. The CDR3 DNA reads TGTGCCAGCAGCTTCCCCCTCCCGGGAGCCCACAATGAGCAGTTCTTC.

On this clonotype: Possible read error: a much larger clone is one base away. J is TRBJ2-7 and V is TRBV10-3, with TRBD1 matching 8 bases. V dropped 8 bases and J dropped 2; count of bases not matched to a gene: 8. CDR1 and CDR2 (germline): ENHRY, SYGVKD. The length of the CDR3 is 14 residues. The CDR3 coding sequence is TGTGCCATCGGCATCACAGGGGGTCCCTACGAGCAGTACTTC. It encodes CAIGITGGPYEQYF.

Worth noting for this clonotype: Possible read error: a much larger clone is one base away. The chain combines TRBV11-2 with TRBJ2-5, with 7 bases fitting TRBD2. Germline V gene lookup returns CDR1 SGHAT and CDR2 FQNNGV. The CDR3 covers 14 residues. V trimming: 4 bases; J trimming: 3 bases; junction bases outside the gene matches: 5. The CDR3 loop reads CASSSGLDEETQYF. CDR3 DNA sequence: TGTGCCAGCAGCTCCGGACTAGACGAAGAGACCCAGTACTTC. Using reference TRBV11-2 and TRBJ2-5 for the parts outside the CDR3, the full variable domain is EAGVAQSPRYKIIEKRQSVAFWCNPISGHATLYWYQQILGQGPKLLIQFQNNGVVDDSQLPKDRFSAERLKGVDSTLKIQPAKLEDSAVYLCASSSGLDEETQYFGPGTRLLVL.

With regard to this clonotype: A read error may be the cause here, since a much bigger clone is one base away. This chain links TRBV7-8 with TRBJ2-1; 10 nucleotides line up with TRBD2. This CDR3 contains 17 residues. The germline V gene encodes CDR1 SGHVS and CDR2 FQNEAQ. V was clipped by 5 bases and J by 5 bases; unmatched bases: 12. As DNA, the CDR3 is TGTGCCAGCAGCCCGAGCCTGGGACTAGCGAGGGACAATGAGCAGTTCTTC. Its translation: CASSPSLGLARDNEQFF.

In its sample, this clonotype was seen a few times. The chain recombines TRBV13 with TRBJ2-2, with D perhaps TRBD1 (5 bases). Germline CDR1 reads PRHDT; CDR2 reads FYEKMQ (reference sequence). V shed 2 bases and J shed 6 bases, with 10 bases lying between them. The CDR3 runs to 14 residues. CDR3 loop: CASSLNVGAGELFF. CDR3 nucleotides: TGTGCCAGCAGCTTAAATGTAGGGGCCGGGGAGCTGTTTTTT.

V usage is TRBV6-2 or TRBV6-3 and J usage is TRBJ2-7; D tentatively reads TRBD1 or TRBD2 (5 bases each). Trimming left V 6 bases short and J 2 bases short, with 17 bases between. Germline lookup yields CDR1 MNHEY and CDR2 SVGEGT. This CDR3 is 15 amino acids long. CDR3 bases: TGTGCCAGCAGACACACCCGGGACGGACCCTACGAGCAGTACTTC. Amino acids: CASRHTRDGPYEQYF.

This clonotype was picked up a small number of times. This chain uses TRBV6-2 or TRBV6-3 with TRBJ2-7; D gene uncertain. Between the trimmed V and J ends, which lost 2 bases and 1 base, there was a span of 12 bases. This CDR3 region has 15 residues. Germline CDR1 and CDR2: MNHEY and SVGEGT. CDR3 DNA sequence: TGTGCCAGCAGTTACGCGGCTCCCCTGTCCTACGAGCAGTACTTC. It encodes CASSYAAPLSYEQYF.

This clonotype has at least ten counts. The chain employs TRBV20-1 and TRBJ2-7, with D perhaps TRBD1 (5 bases). V was clipped by 2 bases and J by 3 bases, with 14 bases between them. Looked up from germline, CDR1 is DFQATT and CDR2 is SNEGSKA (reference sequence). This CDR3 contains 14 residues. The CDR3 DNA sequence: TGCAGTGCTAGATCCCTAGACAGCGACTACGAGCAGTACTTC. This encodes CSARSLDSDYEQYF.

A note on this clonotype: This may be a read error, as it is one base from a much larger clone. The chain uses TRBV6-2 or TRBV6-3 and TRBJ2-5; no clear D gene. The CDR3 runs to 11 residues. CDR1 MNHEY and CDR2 SVGEGT come from the germline V gene. CDR3: CASSVSETQCF. The CDR3 region has the DNA TGTGCCAGCAGTGTCTCAGAGACCCAGTGCTTC.

Details on this clonotype: A much larger clonotype is one base distant, so this may be a read error. V and J are TRBV7-9 and TRBJ2-7; D gene uncertain. The V end lost 5 bases, the J end lost 4 bases, and 12 bases lay between the germline ends. This CDR3 has 13 residues. The germline gives CDR1 SEHNR, CDR2 FQNEAQ (reference sequence). Here the CDR3 DNA reads TGTGCCAGCAGCCCGGGCGCGAGGTACGAGCAGTACTTC. The encoded protein is CASSPGARYEQYF.

For this clonotype: Its ends do not fully match the called genes, so a read error is possible. This chain connects TRBV5-1 to TRBJ1-2; TRBD1 is a possible D gene (5 bases). This CDR3 spans 12 amino acids. Germline V lookup: CDR1 SGHRS, CDR2 YFSETQ. CDR3 DNA sequence: TGCGCCAGCTGCTTGGGACTTATGGACTACACCTTC. Translating it yields CASCLGLMDYTF.

J is TRBJ2-7 and V is TRBV19; D unresolved. The V gene lost 1 base and the J gene lost 2 bases, with 6 bases spanning the gap. The CDR3 runs 13 residues. Germline lookup yields CDR1 LNHDA and CDR2 SQIVND (reference sequence). The CDR3 DNA is TGTGCCAGTAGTATAGCCCCGACCTACGAGCAGTACTTC. Protein sequence: CASSIAPTYEQYF. The entire variable domain, with the rest obtained from reference TRBV19 and TRBJ2-7, is as follows: DGGITQSPKYLFRKEGQNVTLSCEQNLNHDAMYWYRQDPGQGLRLIYYSQIVNDFQKGDIAEGYSVSREKKESFPLTVTSAQKNPTAFYLCASSIAPTYEQYFGPGTRLTVT.